The present TCR beta chain was sequenced within a study of shared T cell receptors in the human thymus. The CDR3 runs 12 residues. Trimming took 4 bases from V and 5 from J; bases not matched to a gene: 2. Germline lookup yields CDR1 MGHDK and CDR2 SYGVNS. TCRdb's table, derived via immunoSEQ multiplex PCR, lists solely in-frame clones and lacks some. The table shows about 660,000 clones, with approximately 89% occurring only once. These data also featured in a second study, about human thymus T cells. This second study says: Healthy Finnish infants undergoing corrective surgery for congenital heart defects were the donors. Thymus pieces cut out during corrective heart surgery were the tissue that was used.

Sequencing used thymocytes. This TCR was recovered from a boy younger than two with a congenital heart defect. V and J are TRBV25-1 and TRBJ2-7; 7 nucleotides match TRBD1. The CDR3 DNA sequence: TGTGCCAGCAGTGGACAGGGCCACGAGCAGTACTTC. This gives the protein CASSGQGHEQYF.